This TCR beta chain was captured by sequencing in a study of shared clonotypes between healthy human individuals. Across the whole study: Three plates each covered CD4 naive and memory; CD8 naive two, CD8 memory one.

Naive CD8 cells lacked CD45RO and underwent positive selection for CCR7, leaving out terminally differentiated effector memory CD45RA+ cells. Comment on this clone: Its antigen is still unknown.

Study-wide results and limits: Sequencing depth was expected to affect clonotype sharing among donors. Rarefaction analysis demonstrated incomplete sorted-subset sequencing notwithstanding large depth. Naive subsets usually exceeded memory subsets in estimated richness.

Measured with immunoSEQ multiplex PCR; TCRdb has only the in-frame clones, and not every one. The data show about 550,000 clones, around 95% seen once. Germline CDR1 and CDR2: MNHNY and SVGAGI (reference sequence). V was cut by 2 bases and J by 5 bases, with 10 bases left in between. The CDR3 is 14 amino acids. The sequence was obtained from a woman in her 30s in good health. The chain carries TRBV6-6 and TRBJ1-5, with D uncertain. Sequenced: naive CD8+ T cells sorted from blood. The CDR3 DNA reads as TGTGCCAGCAGTTACCGGACGGGAGATCAGCCCCAGCATTTT. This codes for CASSYRTGDQPQHF.